Following are 16 T cell receptor beta chains from one sample sequenced in a study of blood T cell repertoires in COVID-19. TCRdb's table, derived via immunoSEQ multiplex PCR, lists solely in-frame clones and lacks some. The sample has more than 95,000 clones; around 81% are singletons. Source material: peripheral blood. These receptors were obtained from a woman aged 50 to 65 with acute or convalescent COVID-19.

The CDR3 spells CASSEGDPLGYTF. DNA of the CDR3: TGTGCCAGCAGCGAGGGTGATCCGCTTGGCTACACCTTC. V is TRBV14 and J is TRBJ1-2; D not resolved. This CDR3 has 13 residues. V was shortened by 5 bases and J by 7 bases, with 14 bases between the two germline ends. CDR1 and CDR2 (germline): SGHDN, FVKESK.

The CDR3 spells CASSLIGYTEAFF. In DNA, the CDR3 is TGTGCCAGCAGTTTAATCGGTTACACTGAAGCTTTCTTT. The J gene is TRBJ1-1, the V gene TRBV12-3 or TRBV12-4; no reliable D call. The CDR3 consists of 13 residues. The V and J ends lost 2 bases and 3 bases respectively, with 7 bases between them.

The chain is built from TRBV24-1 and TRBJ2-1; 10 nucleotides agree with TRBD2. The CDR3 has 15 amino acids. Germline CDR1 and CDR2: KGHDR and SFDVKD. The J segment lost 8 bases and the V segment lost 6 bases, leaving 9 bases of the junction unmatched. The CDR3 DNA follows: TGTGCCACCAGTTTTGGGCTAGCGGGAGTCCATGAGCAGTTCTTC. Residues: CATSFGLAGVHEQFF.

This chain links TRBV6-1 with TRBJ1-5; D may be TRBD1 (5 bases). Germline V gene sequence: CDR1 MNHNS, CDR2 SASEGT. The CDR3 is 17 amino acids. V lost 4 bases and J lost 0, with 16 bases in between. CDR3 residues: CASSARQMRYSNQPQHF. CDR3 sequence (DNA): TGTGCCAGCAGTGCCCGACAGATGAGATATAGCAATCAGCCCCAGCATTTT.

This clone came up a few times. The rearrangement links TRBV28 to TRBJ1-2; the match to TRBD1 covers 8 bases. The CDR3 extends over 13 amino acids. Germline trimming cut 1 base from V and 7 bases from J; bases unmatched to any gene: 2. Germline V lookup: CDR1 MDHEN, CDR2 SYDVKM. This chain's CDR3 is CASSLLDRAGYTF. The CDR3 nucleotides read TGTGCCAGCAGTTTATTGGACAGGGCTGGCTACACCTTC.

This chain uses TRBV5-1 with TRBJ1-2, with D possibly matching TRBD1 (5 bases). Trimming cost V 5 bases and J 3 bases, with 14 bases left between them. The CDR3 covers 14 residues. The V gene's germline CDR1 is SGHRS and CDR2 YFSETQ. DNA for the CDR3: TGCGCCAGCAGTCGGGACGGAGGGGACTATGGCTACACCTTC. Amino acids: CASSRDGGDYGYTF.

V and J are TRBV10-1 and TRBJ1-6; D gene uncertain. Trimming took 3 bases from V and 7 from J, leaving 10 bases between them. Looked up from germline, CDR1 is WNHNN and CDR2 is SYGVQD (reference sequence). The CDR3 totals 14 residues. CDR3 nucleotide sequence: TGCGCCAGCAGTGAAGTACGGGGAAATTCACCCCTCCACTTT. Protein: CASSEVRGNSPLHF.

CDR3 in DNA: TGTGCCAGCACCACAGGGGGAAGTGGAAACACCATATATTTT. Its translation is CASTTGGSGNTIYF. This chain joins TRBV6-5 and TRBJ1-3; 8 bases map to TRBD1. This CDR3 region has 14 residues. The germline V gene has CDR1 MNHEY and CDR2 SVGAGI. With 7 bases clipped from V and 3 bases from J, the junction kept 5 bases outside the gene matches.

V usage is TRBV7-2 and J usage is TRBJ2-2, with TRBD2 matching over 7 bases. V trimming: 5 bases; J trimming: 2 bases; junction bases outside the gene matches: 5. This CDR3 is built from 15 residues. Looked up from germline, CDR1 is SGHTA and CDR2 is FQGNSA. This chain's CDR3 is CASSRTRSNTGELFF. For the CDR3, the DNA is TGTGCCAGCAGCAGGACTAGATCAAACACCGGGGAGCTGTTTTTT.

The gene calls are TRBV6-5 and TRBJ1-5; 8 bases are a match to TRBD1. The CDR3 loop spans 14 amino acids. The junction had 3 bases not matched to a gene; V was cut back by 4 bases and J by 4 bases. Looked up from germline, CDR1 is MNHEY and CDR2 is SVGAGI. The CDR3 is CASSLHRGNQPQHF. CDR3 nucleotide sequence: TGTGCCAGCAGTTTGCACAGGGGGAATCAGCCCCAGCATTTT.

The chain is built from TRBV2 and TRBJ2-1; D may be TRBD2 (6 bases). The CDR3 is 15 residues long. V lost 4 bases, J lost 7 bases, and 17 bases lay in between. CDR1 and CDR2 (germline): SNHLY, FYNNEI. CDR3 amino acids: CASSVRDWRENEQFF. The CDR3 bases are TGTGCCAGCAGTGTCCGGGACTGGAGAGAGAATGAGCAGTTCTTC.

This clone was counted a single time. This CDR3 is CAWSVLGSYEQYF. CDR3 sequence (DNA): TGTGCCTGGAGTGTACTCGGCTCCTACGAGCAGTACTTC. V usage is TRBV30 and J usage is TRBJ2-7; D not certain. The V end lost 0 bases, the J end lost 0 bases, and 6 bases lay between the germline ends. The V gene's germline CDR1 is GTSNPN and CDR2 SVGIG (reference sequence). The CDR3 covers 13 residues.

The rearrangement links TRBV6-1 to TRBJ2-1; 7 bases match TRBD2. J was trimmed by 3 bases and V by 0 bases; bases with no gene match: 11. Germline V gene sequence: CDR1 MNHNS, CDR2 SASEGT. The CDR3 contains 18 residues. The CDR3 DNA reads as TGTGCCAGCAGTGAAGCGCTTCACCTAGCGGTGGACTACAATGAGCAGTTCTTC. Its protein is CASSEALHLAVDYNEQFF.

This rearrangement joins TRBV7-8 to TRBJ1-1; no reliable D call. In germline, CDR1 is SGHVS, CDR2 FQNEAQ. CDR3 length equals 13 residues. V was clipped by 4 bases and J by 6 bases, with 12 bases between them. CDR3 sequence (DNA): TGTGCCAGCAGCTCCCGATGGGAGGCTGAAGCTTTCTTT. It codes for CASSSRWEAEAFF.

This clone came up a few times. The rearrangement joins TRBV28 to TRBJ2-3, with 8 bases matching TRBD2. V was pared by 3 bases and J by 3 bases, with 17 bases of the junction left unmatched. Germline CDR1 MDHEN, CDR2 SYDVKM. There are 19 residues in the CDR3. CDR3 nucleotide sequence: TGTGCCAGCAGTTTCCACACTAGCGGAAGGGGATATCGGACAGATACGCAGTATTTT. Translation: CASSFHTSGRGYRTDTQYF.

The chain couples TRBV11-2 to TRBJ1-2; 7 positions match TRBD1. This CDR3 is 14 amino acids long. Germline-derived CDR1 and CDR2 are SGHAT and FQNNGV. With V trimmed by 3 bases and J by 1 base, 2 bases remained unmatched. CDR3 sequence reads: CASSFTGDNYGYTF. CDR3 DNA sequence: TGTGCCAGCAGCTTCACAGGGGATAACTATGGCTACACCTTC. Full variable domain (rest looked up from reference TRBV11-2 and TRBJ1-2): EAGVAQSPRYKIIEKRQSVAFWCNPISGHATLYWYQQILGQGPKLLIQFQNNGVVDDSQLPKDRFSAERLKGVDSTLKIQPAKLEDSAVYLCASSFTGDNYGYTFGSGTRLTVV.